This T cell receptor beta chain was found in a study of vaccination effects on CD4 cells after COVID-19. A word on this clone: Its specificity is unknown.

Culture proceeded for 10 days, and CD4+ T cells were then isolated. Sequencing was performed with immunoSEQ multiplex PCR; in TCRdb, only in-frame clones are kept and a portion is missing. The profile shows about 76,000 clones, about 74% of them singletons. Losses at the gene ends were 6 bases for V and 0 bases for J; bases not matched to a gene: 11. The CDR3 covers 18 residues. CDR1 and CDR2 (germline): WNHNN, SYGVQD (reference sequence). The sequence derives from a human donor who received a COVID-19 vaccine. This rearrangement joins TRBV10-1 to TRBJ2-6; the match to TRBD1 covers 7 bases. The sample was CD4+ T cells from PBMCs cultured without peptide, taken before COVID-19 vaccination. The CDR3 loop is CASSPGTDVLSGANVLTF. CDR3 DNA sequence: TGCGCCAGCAGCCCCGGGACAGATGTCCTCTCTGGGGCCAACGTCCTGACTTTC.